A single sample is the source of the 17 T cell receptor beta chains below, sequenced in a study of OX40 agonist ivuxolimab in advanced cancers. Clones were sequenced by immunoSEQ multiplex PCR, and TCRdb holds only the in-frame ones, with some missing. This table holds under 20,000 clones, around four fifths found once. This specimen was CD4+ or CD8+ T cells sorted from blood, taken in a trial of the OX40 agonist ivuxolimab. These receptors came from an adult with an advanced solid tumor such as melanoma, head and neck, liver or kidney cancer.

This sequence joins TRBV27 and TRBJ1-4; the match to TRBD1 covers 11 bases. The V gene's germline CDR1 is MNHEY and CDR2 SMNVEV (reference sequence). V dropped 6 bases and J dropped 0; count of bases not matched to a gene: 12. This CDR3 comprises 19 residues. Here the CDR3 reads CASSPSTLDRGPTNEKLFF. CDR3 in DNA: TGTGCCAGCAGCCCTTCCACCTTGGACAGGGGGCCAACTAATGAAAAACTGTTTTTT.

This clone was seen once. CDR3 DNA sequence: TGCAGTGCGACAGCCGTGGGCTACACCTTC. Translated, it gives CSATAVGYTF. The rearrangement joins TRBV20-1 to TRBJ1-2, with TRBD1 as a possible D gene (5 bases). Germline loops: CDR1 DFQATT, CDR2 SNEGSKA (reference sequence). This CDR3 comprises 10 residues. V was clipped by 6 bases and J by 8 bases, with 10 bases between them.

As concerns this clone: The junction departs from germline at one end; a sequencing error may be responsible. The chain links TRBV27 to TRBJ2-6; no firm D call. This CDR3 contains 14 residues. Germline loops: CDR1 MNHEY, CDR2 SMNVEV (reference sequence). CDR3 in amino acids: CASSTYSGVNVLTF. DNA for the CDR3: TGTGCCAGCAGCACATACTCTGGGGTCAACGTCCTGACTTTC.

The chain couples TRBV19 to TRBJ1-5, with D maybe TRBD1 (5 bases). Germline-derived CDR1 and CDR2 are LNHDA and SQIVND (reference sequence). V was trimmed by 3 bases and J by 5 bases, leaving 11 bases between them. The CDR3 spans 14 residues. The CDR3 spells CASSIWDGDQPQHF. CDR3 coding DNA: TGTGCCAGTAGTATTTGGGACGGGGATCAGCCCCAGCATTTT.

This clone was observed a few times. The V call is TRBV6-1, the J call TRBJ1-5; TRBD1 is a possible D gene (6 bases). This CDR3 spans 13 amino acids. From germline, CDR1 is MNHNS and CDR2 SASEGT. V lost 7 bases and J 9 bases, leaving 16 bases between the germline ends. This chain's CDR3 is CASTTAGARPQHF. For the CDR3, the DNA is TGTGCCAGCACTACCGCAGGGGCACGGCCCCAGCATTTT.

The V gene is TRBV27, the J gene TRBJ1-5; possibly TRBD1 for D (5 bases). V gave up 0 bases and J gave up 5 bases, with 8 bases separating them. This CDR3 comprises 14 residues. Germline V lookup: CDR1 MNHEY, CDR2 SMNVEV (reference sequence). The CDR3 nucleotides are TGTGCCAGCAGTTTATCGTCGGGGGATCAGCCCCAGCATTTT. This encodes CASSLSSGDQPQHF.

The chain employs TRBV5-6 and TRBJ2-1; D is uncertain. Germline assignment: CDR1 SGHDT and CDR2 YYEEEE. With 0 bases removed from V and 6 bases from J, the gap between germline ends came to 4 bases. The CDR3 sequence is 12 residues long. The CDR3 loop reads CASSLEGNEQFF. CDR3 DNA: TGTGCCAGCAGCTTGGAAGGCAATGAGCAGTTCTTC.

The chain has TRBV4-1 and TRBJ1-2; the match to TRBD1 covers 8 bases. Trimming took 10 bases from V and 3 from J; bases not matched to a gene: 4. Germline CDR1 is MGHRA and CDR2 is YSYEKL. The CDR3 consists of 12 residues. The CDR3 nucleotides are TGCGCCACCTCGACAGGGGACTATGGCTACACCTTC. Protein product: CATSTGDYGYTF.

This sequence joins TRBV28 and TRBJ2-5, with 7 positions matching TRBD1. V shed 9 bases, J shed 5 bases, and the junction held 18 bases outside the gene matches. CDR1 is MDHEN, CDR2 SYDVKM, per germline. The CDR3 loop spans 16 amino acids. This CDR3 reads CASSGGDRVVSETQYF. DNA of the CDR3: TGTGCCAGTTCAGGCGGAGACAGGGTGGTTTCGGAGACCCAGTACTTC.

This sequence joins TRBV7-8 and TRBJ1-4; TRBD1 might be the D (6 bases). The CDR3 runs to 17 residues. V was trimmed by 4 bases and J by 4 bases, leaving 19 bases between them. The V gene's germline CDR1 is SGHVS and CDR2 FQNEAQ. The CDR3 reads CASSSGPLRGNNEKLFF. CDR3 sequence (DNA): TGTGCCAGCAGCTCAGGTCCCCTGAGGGGGAATAATGAAAAACTGTTTTTT.

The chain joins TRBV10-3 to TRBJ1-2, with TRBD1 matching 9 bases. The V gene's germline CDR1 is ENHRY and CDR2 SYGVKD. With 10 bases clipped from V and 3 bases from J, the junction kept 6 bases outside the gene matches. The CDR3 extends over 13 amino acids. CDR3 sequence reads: CATDRGWDYGYTF. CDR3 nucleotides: TGTGCCACCGACAGGGGGTGGGACTATGGCTACACCTTC.

CDR3 region: CASSQDTGLVKLDTEAFF. Written as DNA, the CDR3 is TGCGCCAGCAGCCAAGATACGGGTTTAGTAAAGTTGGACACTGAAGCTTTCTTT. The chain uses TRBV4-3 and TRBJ1-1; D call uncertain. The ends were cut back, 0 bases at V and 3 bases at J, with 20 bases in the middle. Germline V gene sequence: CDR1 LGHNA, CDR2 YSLEER. The CDR3 loop spans 18 amino acids.

Here the CDR3 reads CASSLGTEVNQPQHF. The CDR3 DNA sequence: TGTGCCAGCAGTTTAGGCACAGAAGTCAATCAGCCCCAGCATTTT. The genes are TRBV28 and TRBJ1-5, with D hard to call. CDR3 length: 15 residues. CDR1 is MDHEN and CDR2 is SYDVKM in the germline V gene. Between the trimmed V and J ends, which lost 2 bases and 3 bases, there was a span of 11 bases.

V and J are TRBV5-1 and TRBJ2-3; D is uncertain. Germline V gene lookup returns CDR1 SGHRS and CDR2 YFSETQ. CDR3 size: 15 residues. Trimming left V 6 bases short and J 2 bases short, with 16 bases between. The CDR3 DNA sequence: TGCGCCAGCAACGCCGCCCCTACAGTCACAGATACGCAGTATTTT. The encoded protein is CASNAAPTVTDTQYF.

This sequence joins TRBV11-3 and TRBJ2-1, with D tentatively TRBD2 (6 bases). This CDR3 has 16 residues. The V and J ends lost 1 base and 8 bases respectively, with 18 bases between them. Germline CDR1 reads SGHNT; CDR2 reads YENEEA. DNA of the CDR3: TGTGCCAGCAGCTTAGTTCCGGGAGTCGGATGGGATGAGCAGTTCTTC. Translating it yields CASSLVPGVGWDEQFF.

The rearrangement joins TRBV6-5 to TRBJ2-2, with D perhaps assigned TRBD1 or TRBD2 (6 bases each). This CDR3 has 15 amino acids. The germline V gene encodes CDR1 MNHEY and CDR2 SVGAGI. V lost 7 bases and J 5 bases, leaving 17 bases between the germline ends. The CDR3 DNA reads TGTGCCAGCACTAATAGGGGGGTTTGGACCGGGGAGCTGTTTTTT. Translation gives CASTNRGVWTGELFF.

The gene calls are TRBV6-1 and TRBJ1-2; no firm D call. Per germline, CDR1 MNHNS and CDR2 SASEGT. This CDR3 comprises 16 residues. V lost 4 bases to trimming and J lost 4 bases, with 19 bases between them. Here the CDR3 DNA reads TGTGCCAGCAGTGTATACTTGGGAGATGGGTCCTATGGCTACACCTTC. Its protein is CASSVYLGDGSYGYTF.